A selection of T cell receptor beta chains follows, all from one sample in a study of cytomegalovirus exposure and HLA in healthy donors. Method: immunoSEQ multiplex PCR; TCRdb's copy keeps in-frame clones and lacks some. The data show approximately 290,000 clones, about 80% seen once. Sequenced: PBMCs. These TCRs come from a girl under 10 years old in good health and CMV-seronegative. CDR3s leave out the opening cysteine and the closing phenylalanine or tryptophan. Fields, in order: V gene, J gene, CDR3 protein.

v_gene: TRBV9
j_gene: TRBJ1-1
CDR3aa: ASSSHRDLNTEAF

v_gene: TRBV6-5
j_gene: TRBJ2-1
CDR3aa: ASSRTTGRNEQF

v_gene: TRBV18
j_gene: TRBJ1-1
CDR3aa: ASSWTVNTEAF

v_gene: TRBV7-9
j_gene: TRBJ1-2
CDR3aa: ASSSRWHYGYT

v_gene: TRBV28
j_gene: TRBJ2-6
CDR3aa: ASSSSDMSGANVLT

v_gene: TRBV9
j_gene: TRBJ2-7
CDR3aa: ASSVAGEQY

v_gene: TRBV28
j_gene: TRBJ2-7
CDR3aa: ASTGTSGSYEQY

v_gene: TRBV27
j_gene: TRBJ2-1
CDR3aa: ASSLLAVSYNEQF

v_gene: TRBV5-6
j_gene: TRBJ1-4
CDR3aa: ASSLAPNEKLF

v_gene: TRBV7-3
j_gene: TRBJ1-1
CDR3aa: ASSLVPVGQRELGTEAF

v_gene: TRBV30
j_gene: TRBJ2-1
CDR3aa: AWDPRLAGGLNEQF

v_gene: TRBV9
j_gene: TRBJ1-2
CDR3aa: ASNDYGTGHSYGYT

v_gene: TRBV5-4
j_gene: TRBJ1-1
CDR3aa: ASSNPTGLTTAF

v_gene: TRBV7-9
j_gene: TRBJ2-4
CDR3aa: ASSLSLAVAKNIQY

v_gene: TRBV5-1
j_gene: TRBJ1-1
CDR3aa: ASSKGQENTEAF

v_gene: TRBV7-8
j_gene: TRBJ1-1
CDR3aa: ASSITARQVTEAF

v_gene: TRBV10-3
j_gene: TRBJ1-6
CDR3aa: AISESEGAANSPLH

v_gene: TRBV5-1
j_gene: TRBJ2-3
CDR3aa: ASSLAMGLAGSTDTQY

v_gene: TRBV6-5
j_gene: TRBJ1-1
CDR3aa: AVLTGGAVAF

v_gene: TRBV10-2
j_gene: TRBJ1-1
CDR3aa: ASRSRGTEAF

v_gene: TRBV7-9
j_gene: TRBJ2-1
CDR3aa: ASSLEGGLYNEQF

v_gene: TRBV6-1
j_gene: TRBJ2-7
CDR3aa: ASSEAREQY

v_gene: TRBV28
j_gene: TRBJ2-7
CDR3aa: ASSRTGEGEQY

v_gene: TRBV7-2
j_gene: TRBJ2-1
CDR3aa: ASSPLGTSRVFEQF

v_gene: TRBV7-9
j_gene: TRBJ1-5
CDR3aa: ASSLVVRTACNQPQH

v_gene: TRBV28
j_gene: TRBJ2-7
CDR3aa: ASSVRLRDRGSYEQY

v_gene: TRBV27
j_gene: TRBJ2-1
CDR3aa: ASRLTGGGNEQF

v_gene: TRBV15
j_gene: TRBJ1-5
CDR3aa: ATKGARVNISQPQH

v_gene: TRBV11-3
j_gene: TRBJ2-1
CDR3aa: ASSHLAGGPGNEQF

v_gene: TRBV28
j_gene: TRBJ2-7
CDR3aa: ATDGEAYEQY

v_gene: TRBV5-4
j_gene: TRBJ2-2
CDR3aa: ASSPGTSGRAKAGELF

v_gene: TRBV4-1
j_gene: TRBJ1-3
CDR3aa: ASSLYDRGLGNTIY

v_gene: TRBV27
j_gene: TRBJ1-5
CDR3aa: ASSSTPDRHNQPQH

v_gene: TRBV6-5
j_gene: TRBJ2-7
CDR3aa: ASSYSGAGVGYEQY

v_gene: TRBV27
j_gene: TRBJ1-4
CDR3aa: ASSPLPGVEFREKLF

v_gene: TRBV7-9
j_gene: TRBJ1-4
CDR3aa: ASSYRGTNEKLF

v_gene: TRBV27
j_gene: TRBJ2-7
CDR3aa: ASSPRPGRGYEQY

v_gene: TRBV7-8
j_gene: TRBJ2-5
CDR3aa: ASILYFSTGRYQETQY

v_gene: TRBV6-5
j_gene: TRBJ1-3
CDR3aa: ASSLQGLSGNTIY

v_gene: TRBV30
j_gene: TRBJ2-7
CDR3aa: AWEASYEQY